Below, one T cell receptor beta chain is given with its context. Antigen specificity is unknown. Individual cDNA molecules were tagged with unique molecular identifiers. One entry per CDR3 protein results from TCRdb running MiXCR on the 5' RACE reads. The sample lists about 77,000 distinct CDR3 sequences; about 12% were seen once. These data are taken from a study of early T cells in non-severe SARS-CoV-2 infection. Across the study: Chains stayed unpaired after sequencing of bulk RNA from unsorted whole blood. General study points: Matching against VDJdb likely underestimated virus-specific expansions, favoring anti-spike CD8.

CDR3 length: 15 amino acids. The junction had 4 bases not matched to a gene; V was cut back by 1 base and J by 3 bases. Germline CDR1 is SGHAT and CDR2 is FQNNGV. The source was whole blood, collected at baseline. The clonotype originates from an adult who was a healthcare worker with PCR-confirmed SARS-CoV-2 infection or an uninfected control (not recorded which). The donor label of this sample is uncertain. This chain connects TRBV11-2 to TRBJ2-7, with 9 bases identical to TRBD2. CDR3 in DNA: TGTGCCAGCAGCTTAGCCACTAGCGGGTACTACGAGCAGTACTTC. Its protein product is CASSLATSGYYEQYF.